One and the same sample provided the 27 T cell receptor beta chains below, sequenced in a study of blood T cell repertoires in COVID-19. Some clones are missing from TCRdb's copy, which holds only in-frame ones; the method was immunoSEQ multiplex PCR. The sample gives 150,000 to 200,000 clones, around 81% of which show up once; approximately 2.6% is in the top ten. Sequencing was carried out using peripheral blood. These receptors were obtained from a human donor with acute or convalescent COVID-19. The donor label of this sample is uncertain.

This clone was counted only a few times. The CDR3 sequence is CASSLFRRERGVQPQHF. Here the CDR3 DNA reads TGTGCCAGCAGTTTATTTCGACGGGAGCGGGGCGTTCAGCCCCAGCATTTT. The chain carries TRBV28 and TRBJ1-5; D might be TRBD1 (5 bases). This CDR3 contains 17 residues. Germline V gives CDR1 MDHEN, CDR2 SYDVKM. V lost 1 base and J 6 bases, leaving 19 bases between the germline ends.

The rearrangement uses TRBV9 and TRBJ1-1; 7 nucleotides align to TRBD1. The CDR3 is made up of 14 amino acids. V lost 4 bases and J lost 0; bases outside the gene matches: 3. Germline V gene sequence: CDR1 SGDLS, CDR2 YYNGEE. CDR3 coding DNA: TGTGCCAGCAGCCTGGGACAGATGAACACTGAAGCTTTCTTT. Translating gives CASSLGQMNTEAFF.

The chain couples TRBV9 to TRBJ2-1; 11 bases line up with TRBD2. The germline gives CDR1 SGDLS, CDR2 YYNGEE. Trimming cost V 0 bases and J 0 bases; bases outside gene matches: 17. The CDR3 totals 22 residues. The CDR3 is CASSVAPGTSGTLGGSYNEQFF. In DNA form, the CDR3 reads TGTGCCAGCAGCGTAGCGCCTGGGACTAGCGGCACCTTGGGGGGCTCCTACAATGAGCAGTTCTTC.

V is TRBV29-1 and J is TRBJ2-2, with D possibly TRBD2 on 5 matching bases. The CDR3 sequence is 14 residues long. The V gene's germline CDR1 is SQVTM and CDR2 ANQGSEA. Trimming left V 3 bases short and J 6 bases short, with 14 bases between. The CDR3 region has the DNA TGCAGCGTTGACGGGCTAGCTACCGCCGGGGAGCTGTTTTTT. It translates to CSVDGLATAGELFF.

The chain uses TRBV3-1 (or the pseudogene TRBV3-2) and TRBJ2-2, with 9 bases identical to TRBD1. The CDR3 loop spans 15 amino acids. Trimming cost V 4 bases and J 5 bases; bases outside gene matches: 5. Germline-derived CDR1 and CDR2 are LGHDT and YNNKEL (reference sequence). The CDR3 DNA is TGTGCCAGCAGCCCGCGGACAGGGGTTACCGGGGAGCTGTTTTTT. Translation gives CASSPRTGVTGELFF.

The rearrangement joins TRBV13 to TRBJ2-5; 7 nucleotides agree with TRBD2. Unmatched junction bases numbered 8, after V lost 3 bases and J lost 4 bases. Germline V CDR1 and CDR2: PRHDT, FYEKMQ (reference sequence). CDR3 length: 15 amino acids. The CDR3 nucleotides are TGTGCCAGCAGCTTTGCGGGAGAATTGGGAGAGACCCAGTACTTC. This translates into CASSFAGELGETQYF. The full variable domain, rest sourced from reference TRBV13 and TRBJ2-5, is AAGVIQSPRHLIKEKRETATLKCYPIPRHDTVYWYQQGPGQDPQFLISFYEKMQSDKGSIPDRFSAQQFSDYHSELNMSSLELGDSALYFCASSFAGELGETQYFGPGTRLLVL.

The V call is TRBV19, the J call TRBJ1-4, with D possibly being TRBD1 (6 bases). V was shortened by 5 bases and J by 5 bases, with 15 bases between the two germline ends. Germline loops: CDR1 LNHDA, CDR2 SQIVND (reference sequence). This CDR3 comprises 15 residues. CDR3 in amino acids: CASSASWGPNEKLFF. As DNA, the CDR3 is TGTGCCAGTAGTGCATCATGGGGGCCAAATGAAAAACTGTTTTTT.

In its sample, this clone was seen once. The gene calls are TRBV5-5 and TRBJ1-2; unclear D gene. CDR1 is SGHKS and CDR2 is YYEKEE in the germline V gene (reference sequence). Trimming pared 0 bases from V and 5 bases from J, leaving 8 bases between. The CDR3 is made up of 13 amino acids. CDR3 in DNA: TGTGCCAGCAGCTTGGGCACGACTTATGGCTACACCTTC. Translating gives CASSLGTTYGYTF. Drawing the rest from reference TRBV5-5 and TRBJ1-2, the complete variable domain is DAGVTQSPTHLIKTRGQQVTLRCSPISGHKSVSWYQQVLGQGPQFIFQYYEKEERGRGNFPDRFSARQFPNYSSELNVNALLLGDSALYLCASSLGTTYGYTFGSGTRLTVV.

This clone showed up just once. The genes are TRBV10-1 and TRBJ2-1; TRBD2 matches 8 bases. CDR3 length: 16 residues. Trimming took 4 bases from V and 8 from J; bases not matched to a gene: 13. The germline V gene has CDR1 WNHNN and CDR2 SYGVQD (reference sequence). In DNA form, the CDR3 reads TGCGCCAGCAGTGGGAGCGGGAGTGTGTCAGGAGATGAGCAGTTCTTC. Residues: CASSGSGSVSGDEQFF.

CDR3 sequence reads: CASSRDRGFNQPQHF. CDR3 nucleotides: TGTGCCAGTAGCCGGGACAGGGGGTTCAATCAGCCCCAGCATTTT. This sequence joins TRBV19 and TRBJ1-5; 11 nucleotides match TRBD1. Germline CDR1 reads LNHDA; CDR2 reads SQIVND (reference sequence). The CDR3 extends over 15 amino acids. The V segment lost 6 bases and the J segment 3 bases; nucleotides outside the gene matches: 4.

The chain employs TRBV19 and TRBJ2-3; 9 positions agree with TRBD1. This CDR3 spans 13 amino acids. J was trimmed by 5 bases and V by 6 bases; bases with no gene match: 3. Per the germline V gene, CDR1 is LNHDA and CDR2 is SQIVND (reference sequence). CDR3 protein: CASRDRGRDTQYF. The DNA for the CDR3 is TGTGCCAGTAGAGACAGGGGGAGAGATACGCAGTATTTT.

V usage is TRBV19 and J usage is TRBJ1-2; 9 nucleotides match TRBD1. Per germline, CDR1 LNHDA and CDR2 SQIVND (reference sequence). The CDR3 is made up of 15 amino acids. V dropped 5 bases and J dropped 4; count of bases not matched to a gene: 8. CDR3 nucleotides: TGTGCCAGTAGTTCCAGGACAGGGGAGGGCTATGGCTACACCTTC. Protein sequence: CASSSRTGEGYGYTF.

V usage is TRBV7-9 and J usage is TRBJ2-4; a possible D gene is TRBD2 (6 bases). V was trimmed by 5 bases and J by 6 bases, leaving 11 bases between them. Germline CDR1 and CDR2: SEHNR and FQNEAQ (reference sequence). This CDR3 region has 13 residues. The CDR3 coding sequence is TGTGCCAGCAGCCATGTGGGGGGAAACATTCAGTACTTC. Its protein product is CASSHVGGNIQYF.

The chain employs TRBV7-9 and TRBJ1-2; perhaps TRBD1 as D (6 bases). CDR1 and CDR2 from the germline V gene are SEHNR and FQNEAQ (reference sequence). The CDR3 contains 15 residues. The V end lost 7 bases, the J end lost 8 bases, and 23 bases lay between the germline ends. The CDR3 DNA sequence: TGTGCCAGCACCCCCGGGGGGGCAACCCGGGAGGGCTACACCTTC. Its protein product is CASTPGGATREGYTF.

This clone occurred once. This chain connects TRBV19 to TRBJ1-2; 10 bases are shared with TRBD1. Germline-derived CDR1 and CDR2 are LNHDA and SQIVND (reference sequence). J lost 7 bases, V lost 5 bases, and 7 bases had no gene match. CDR3 length: 14 amino acids. CDR3 in DNA: TGTGCCAGTAGTCCGACAGGGGGCATAGGTGGCTACACCTTC. Its protein product is CASSPTGGIGGYTF.

CDR3 protein: CASLGLAATETQYF. CDR3 sequence (DNA): TGTGCCAGCCTAGGACTAGCGGCGACGGAGACCCAGTACTTC. V and J are TRBV2 and TRBJ2-5; 10 positions match TRBD2. V shed 8 bases and J 5 bases; nucleotides not matched to a gene: 8. CDR3 size: 14 residues. Germline CDR1 and CDR2: SNHLY and FYNNEI. The variable domain in full, completed from reference TRBV2 and TRBJ2-5, reads EPEVTQTPSHQVTQMGQEVILRCVPISNHLYFYWYRQILGQKVEFLVSFYNNEISEKSEIFDDQFSVERPDGSNFTLKIRSTKLEDSAMYFCASLGLAATETQYFGPGTRLLVL.

The V and J genes are TRBV7-9 and TRBJ2-5, with a possible D match to TRBD2 (6 bases). Germline V CDR1 and CDR2: SEHNR, FQNEAQ (reference sequence). CDR3 size: 15 residues. V lost 4 bases to trimming and J lost 1 base, with 13 bases between them. This CDR3 is CASSSLATAQETQYF. CDR3 DNA sequence: TGTGCCAGCAGCTCGCTAGCGACTGCCCAAGAGACCCAGTACTTC.

V is TRBV7-9 and J is TRBJ1-3, with D perhaps TRBD1 (6 bases). Trimming stripped 2 bases from V and 3 bases from J, with 17 bases between. From germline, CDR1 is SEHNR and CDR2 FQNEAQ (reference sequence). The CDR3 loop spans 17 amino acids. The CDR3 loop reads CASSLSGQGRFGNTIYF. The CDR3 coding sequence is TGTGCCAGCAGCTTATCGGGGCAGGGGCGGTTTGGAAACACCATATATTTT.

This clone was picked up a small number of times. V is TRBV10-3 and J is TRBJ2-7, with 7 bases lining up with TRBD2. The CDR3 consists of 14 residues. The junction had 6 bases not matched to a gene; V was cut back by 4 bases and J by 3 bases. Germline V gives CDR1 ENHRY, CDR2 SYGVKD. CDR3 sequence: CAISGGGVGYEQYF. The DNA for the CDR3 is TGTGCCATCAGTGGGGGGGGAGTCGGCTACGAGCAGTACTTC.

The chain combines TRBV14 with TRBJ2-4, with TRBD2 identical over 7 bases. There are 14 residues in the CDR3. V lost 5 bases to trimming and J lost 6 bases; unmatched junction nucleotides: 7. Germline V gene data show CDR1 as SGHDN and CDR2 as FVKESK. The CDR3 loop reads CASSSARGVNIQYF. As DNA, the CDR3 is TGTGCCAGCAGCTCCGCCCGGGGGGTAAACATTCAGTACTTC.

Only one count was recorded for this clone. This rearrangement joins TRBV19 to TRBJ1-6; D unresolved. This CDR3 spans 13 amino acids. Germline V CDR1 and CDR2: LNHDA, SQIVND (reference sequence). Trimming removed 8 bases at V and 7 bases at J, with 12 bases between. The CDR3 is CASSPGSNSPLHF. CDR3 in DNA: TGTGCCAGTTCGCCGGGTTCCAATTCACCCCTCCACTTT. Together with reference TRBV19 and TRBJ1-6, the CDR3 gives the full variable domain: DGGITQSPKYLFRKEGQNVTLSCEQNLNHDAMYWYRQDPGQGLRLIYYSQIVNDFQKGDIAEGYSVSREKKESFPLTVTSAQKNPTAFYLCASSPGSNSPLHFGNGTRLTVT.

This clone was seen only once. The chain combines TRBV5-1 with TRBJ2-5; D call uncertain. There are 11 residues in the CDR3. Trimming stripped 4 bases from V and 5 bases from J, with 6 bases between. Germline V gene lookup returns CDR1 SGHRS and CDR2 YFSETQ. This CDR3 reads CASSLRETQYF. The DNA for the CDR3 is TGCGCCAGCAGCCTGAGGGAGACCCAGTACTTC.

The chain links TRBV11-1 to TRBJ2-7; 7 nucleotides match TRBD1. This CDR3 region has 14 residues. Germline V gene data show CDR1 as SGHAT and CDR2 as FQDESV (reference sequence). The junction had 4 bases not matched to a gene; V was cut back by 4 bases and J by 1 base. This CDR3 is CASSWDRPSYEQYF. The CDR3, as DNA: TGTGCCAGCAGCTGGGACAGACCTTCCTACGAGCAGTACTTC. Full variable domain (remainder filled in from reference TRBV11-1 and TRBJ2-7): EAEVAQSPRYKITEKSQAVAFWCDPISGHATLYWYRQILGQGPELLVQFQDESVVDDSQLPKDRFSAERLKGVDSTLKIQPAELGDSAMYLCASSWDRPSYEQYFGPGTRLTVT.

J is TRBJ2-1 and V is TRBV27; 10 bases are a match to TRBD1. The trim removed 2 bases at V and 7 bases at J, leaving 5 bases unmatched. Per germline, CDR1 MNHEY and CDR2 SMNVEV (reference sequence). The CDR3 is 15 residues long. The chain's CDR3 is CASSLGQGVRNEQFF. DNA of the CDR3: TGTGCCAGCAGTTTAGGACAGGGGGTGAGAAATGAGCAGTTCTTC.

The chain couples TRBV14 to TRBJ2-7; 13 bases line up with TRBD2. The J segment lost 3 bases and the V segment lost 4 bases, leaving 6 bases of the junction unmatched. This CDR3 has 16 residues. Germline V gene lookup returns CDR1 SGHDN and CDR2 FVKESK. The CDR3 DNA is TGTGCCAGCAGCCGGACTAGCGGGAGACATTTCTACGAGCAGTACTTC. Its translation: CASSRTSGRHFYEQYF. Full variable domain (rest looked up from reference TRBV14 and TRBJ2-7): EAGVTQFPSHSVIEKGQTVTLRCDPISGHDNLYWYRRVMGKEIKFLLHFVKESKQDESGMPNNRFLAERTGGTYSTLKVQPAELEDSGVYFCASSRTSGRHFYEQYFGPGTRLTVT.

The rearrangement joins TRBV5-5 to TRBJ2-3, with 10 bases that match TRBD1. This CDR3 comprises 16 residues. CDR1 and CDR2 from the germline V gene are SGHKS and YYEKEE (reference sequence). Trimming took 2 bases from V and 3 from J; bases not matched to a gene: 6. CDR3 in amino acids: CASSLLRTGGTDTQYF. In nucleotides, the CDR3 is TGTGCCAGCAGCTTACTCCGGACAGGGGGGACAGATACGCAGTATTTT.

CDR3 region: CASSSGQEETEAFF. DNA of the CDR3: TGTGCCAGCAGCTCCGGACAGGAGGAGACTGAAGCTTTCTTT. The chain carries TRBV7-9 and TRBJ1-1; 7 bases are a match to TRBD1. Germline CDR1 SEHNR, CDR2 FQNEAQ (reference sequence). The CDR3 extends over 14 amino acids. The J segment lost 5 bases and the V segment lost 4 bases, leaving 7 bases of the junction unmatched.